A selection of T cell receptor beta chains follows, all from one sample in a study of shared clonotypes between healthy human individuals. TCRdb's copy holds only in-frame clones and misses some; the assay was immunoSEQ multiplex PCR. The sample consists of some 550,000 clones, more than 95% of them appearing once. Sequenced material: naive CD4+ T cells sorted from blood. All receptors derive from a woman in her thirties in good health. The CDR3 runs from the conserved cysteine through the conserved F or W. D genes are given only for firm matches. Where a row states a size, it is once, few, many or the class of an expanded clone; other rows omit it.

d_gene,abundance,v_gene,j_gene,CDR3nt,CDR3aa
TRBD2,.,TRBV6-4,TRBJ2-7,TGTGCCAGCAGTTCGGCGGGAGGGCCGGGGTACGAGCAGTACTTC,CASSSAGGPGYEQYF
TRBD2,.,TRBV11-2,TRBJ2-3,TGTGCCAGCAGCAGGGGACTAGCGGAGGTGAACACGCAGTATTTT,CASSRGLAEVNTQYF
TRBD2,.,TRBV6-1,TRBJ2-2,TGTGCCAGCAGTGAAGCCGGGAGGGGGACCGGGGAGCTGTTTTTT,CASSEAGRGTGELFF
TRBD2,.,TRBV5-6,TRBJ2-7,TGTGCCAGCAGCTTGTTAGCGGGTTTCGATTCCGAGGGGTACTTC,CASSLLAGFDSEGYF
TRBD1,.,TRBV6-5,TRBJ2-7,TGTGCCAGCAGGGCCCCGGGACAGCTCTACGAGCAGTACTTC,CASRAPGQLYEQYF
TRBD2,once,TRBV7-2,TRBJ2-5,TGTGCCAGCAGCTTATCTGTAGCAGGGAGGGCCGTTAGGGAGCAGTACTTC,CASSLSVAGRAVREQYF
TRBD1,.,TRBV28,TRBJ1-3,TGTGCCAGCAGTTTATGGACAGGGATCGGAAACACCATATATTTT,CASSLWTGIGNTIYF
.,.,TRBV13,TRBJ2-1,TGTGCCAGCAGCTTACGAGCGTGGGACAATGAGCAGTTCTTC,CASSLRAWDNEQFF
.,.,TRBV7-9,TRBJ2-5,TGTGCCAGCAGCTTAGTCGCGGAGCGGGAGACCCAGTACTTC,CASSLVAERETQYF
.,.,TRBV7-8,TRBJ2-7,TGTGCCAGCAGCCCACAATTAGCGGAATCCTACGAGCAGTACTTC,CASSPQLAESYEQYF
.,.,TRBV11-2,TRBJ2-4,TGTGCCAGCAGCCAGAGCGCCAAAAACATTCAGTACTTC,CASSQSAKNIQYF
TRBD2,.,TRBV10-1,TRBJ2-7,TGCGCCAGCAGTGAGTGGCTAGCGGGAGACGAGCAGTACTTC,CASSEWLAGDEQYF
.,.,TRBV5-4,TRBJ2-1,TGTGCCAGCAGCCCCAGCCCTAGCCCCTACAATGAGCAGTTCTTC,CASSPSPSPYNEQFF
.,once,TRBV28,TRBJ2-7,TGTGCCAGCAGTCCCCCCGAGCACAGCGCCTACGAGCAGTACTTC,CASSPPEHSAYEQYF
TRBD2,.,TRBV7-9,TRBJ2-1,TGTGCCAGCAGCTTAGTAGCGGGAGAGGATAATGAGCAGTTCTTC,CASSLVAGEDNEQFF
.,.,TRBV7-9,TRBJ2-1,TGTGCCAGCAGCAACACAGAGGGGGACCAGTTCTTC,CASSNTEGDQFF
.,.,TRBV28,TRBJ2-3,TGTGCCAGCAGCCTGGGGGGCACAGATACGCAGTATTTT,CASSLGGTDTQYF
TRBD1,.,TRBV7-2,TRBJ1-4,TGTGCCAGCAGCTCAAGTACGGGACAGACTAATGAAAAACTGTTTTTT,CASSSSTGQTNEKLFF
TRBD2,once,TRBV19,TRBJ2-4,TGTGCCAGTAGTCTTCTAGCGGGGGCCAAAAACATTCAGTACTTC,CASSLLAGAKNIQYF
.,.,TRBV6-5,TRBJ2-1,TGTGCCAGCAGTTACTCTGGCGGGACAAACAATGAGCAGTTCTTC,CASSYSGGTNNEQFF
TRBD2,.,TRBV6-6,TRBJ2-7,TGTGCCAGCAGGAATCCAGCTAGCGGGAGCTCCTACGAGCAGTACTTC,CASRNPASGSSYEQYF
TRBD2,once,TRBV2,TRBJ2-1,TGTGCCAGCAGTGCGGAAGGACTAGCGGAAAAGCAGTTCTTC,CASSAEGLAEKQFF
.,.,TRBV2,TRBJ1-4,TGTGCCAGCAGGACAGGAGGGTCCTCGGCTGAAAAACTGTTTTTT,CASRTGGSSAEKLFF
TRBD1,.,TRBV6-5,TRBJ2-7,TGTGCCAGCAGTTACAGGCACAGGGGGGCCTACGAGCAGTACTTC,CASSYRHRGAYEQYF
.,.,TRBV28,TRBJ1-1,TGTGCCAGCAGGGGCACGGGGGTATTAGAAGCTTTCTTT,CASRGTGVLEAFF
.,.,TRBV5-6,TRBJ1-5,TGTGCCAGCAGCTTGCGGGGTAGCAATCAGCCCCAGCATTTT,CASSLRGSNQPQHF
TRBD1,.,TRBV6-5,TRBJ1-5,TGTGCCAGCAGCCCCGGGGGACAGGGGAATCAGCCCCAGCATTTT,CASSPGGQGNQPQHF
TRBD1,.,TRBV11-1,TRBJ2-7,TGTGCCAGCAGCTTAGCGGACATTTGGAGACAGGGGGGTACCTACGAGCAGTACTTC,CASSLADIWRQGGTYEQYF
.,.,TRBV7-9,TRBJ1-3,TGTGCCAGCAGCTACCCTCAGGGAAATGGAAACACCATATATTTT,CASSYPQGNGNTIYF
.,.,TRBV6-4,TRBJ2-2,TGTGCCAGCAGTGCCGGGGAGCTGTTTTTT,CASSAGELFF
.,.,TRBV5-1,TRBJ2-1,TGCGCCAGCCAGCAAACGAGCTCCTACAATGAGCAGTTCTTC,CASQQTSSYNEQFF
TRBD2,.,TRBV4-1,TRBJ2-5,TGCGCCAGCAGCGGACGACTAGCGGGAGGGCCGGGCGGTTCGGAGACCCAGTACTTC,CASSGRLAGGPGGSETQYF
.,.,TRBV28,TRBJ1-3,TGTGCCAGCAGTTTCGACAGCCGGCTCTCTGGAAACACCATATATTTT,CASSFDSRLSGNTIYF
.,.,TRBV18,TRBJ2-3,TGTGCCAGCTCAAGGCCGAGCACAGATACGCAGTATTTT,CASSRPSTDTQYF